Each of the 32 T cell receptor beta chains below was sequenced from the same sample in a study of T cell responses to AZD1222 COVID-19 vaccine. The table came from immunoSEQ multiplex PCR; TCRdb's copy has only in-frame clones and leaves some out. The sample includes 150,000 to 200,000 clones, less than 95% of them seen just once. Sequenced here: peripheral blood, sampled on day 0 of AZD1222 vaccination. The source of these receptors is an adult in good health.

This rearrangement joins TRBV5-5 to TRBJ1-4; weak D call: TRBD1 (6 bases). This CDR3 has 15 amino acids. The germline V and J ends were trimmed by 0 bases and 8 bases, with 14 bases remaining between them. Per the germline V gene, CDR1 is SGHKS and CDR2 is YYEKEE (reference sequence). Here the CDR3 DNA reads TGTGCCAGCAGCTTGGTTCGCGGGCAGGGGGAAAAACTGTTTTTT. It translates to CASSLVRGQGEKLFF.

The CDR3 protein is CAWSSGQGADTIYF. CDR3 coding DNA: TGTGCCTGGAGCTCCGGACAGGGGGCGGACACCATATATTTT. The V and J genes are TRBV30 and TRBJ1-3; 11 nucleotides match TRBD1. Looked up from germline, CDR1 is GTSNPN and CDR2 is SVGIG (reference sequence). The CDR3 spans 14 residues. Trimming at V came to 3 bases and at J to 8 bases, leaving 6 bases not matched to a gene.

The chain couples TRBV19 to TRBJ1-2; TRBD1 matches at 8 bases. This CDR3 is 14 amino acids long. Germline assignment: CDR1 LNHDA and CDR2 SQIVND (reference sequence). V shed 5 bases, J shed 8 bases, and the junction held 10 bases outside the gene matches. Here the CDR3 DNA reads TGTGCCAGTAGTCTCCGGGACAGGAAAGGCGGCTACACCTTC. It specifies CASSLRDRKGGYTF.

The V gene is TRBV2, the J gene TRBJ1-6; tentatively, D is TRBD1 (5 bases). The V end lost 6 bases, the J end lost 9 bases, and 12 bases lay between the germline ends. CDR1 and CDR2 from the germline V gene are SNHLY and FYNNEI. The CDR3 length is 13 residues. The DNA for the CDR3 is TGTGCCAGCAGAGGGGAGCAGGGTTCACCCCTCCACTTT. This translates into CASRGEQGSPLHF.

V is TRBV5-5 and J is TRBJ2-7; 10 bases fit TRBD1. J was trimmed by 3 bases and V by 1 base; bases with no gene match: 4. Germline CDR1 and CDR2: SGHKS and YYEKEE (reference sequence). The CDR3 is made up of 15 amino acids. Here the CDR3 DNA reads TGTGCCAGCAGCTTGCCCGGGACAGGGGTCTACGAGCAGTACTTC. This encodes CASSLPGTGVYEQYF. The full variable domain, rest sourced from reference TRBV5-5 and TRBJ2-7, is DAGVTQSPTHLIKTRGQQVTLRCSPISGHKSVSWYQQVLGQGPQFIFQYYEKEERGRGNFPDRFSARQFPNYSSELNVNALLLGDSALYLCASSLPGTGVYEQYFGPGTRLTVT.

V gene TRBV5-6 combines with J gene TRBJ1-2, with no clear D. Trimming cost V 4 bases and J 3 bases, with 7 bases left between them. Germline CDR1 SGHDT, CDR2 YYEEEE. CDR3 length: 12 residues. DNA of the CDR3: TGTGCCAGCAGCCAAACAGACTATGGCTACACCTTC. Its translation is CASSQTDYGYTF. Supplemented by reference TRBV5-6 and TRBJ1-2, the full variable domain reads DAGVTQSPTHLIKTRGQQVTLRCSPKSGHDTVSWYQQALGQGPQFIFQYYEEEERQRGNFPDRFSGHQFPNYSSELNVNALLLGDSALYLCASSQTDYGYTFGSGTRLTVV.

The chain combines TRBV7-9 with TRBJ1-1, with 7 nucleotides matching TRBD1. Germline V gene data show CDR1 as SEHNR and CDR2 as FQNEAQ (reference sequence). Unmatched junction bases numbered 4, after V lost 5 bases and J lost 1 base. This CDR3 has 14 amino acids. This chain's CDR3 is CASSLGQPNTEAFF. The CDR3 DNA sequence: TGTGCCAGCAGCCTGGGACAGCCGAACACTGAAGCTTTCTTT.

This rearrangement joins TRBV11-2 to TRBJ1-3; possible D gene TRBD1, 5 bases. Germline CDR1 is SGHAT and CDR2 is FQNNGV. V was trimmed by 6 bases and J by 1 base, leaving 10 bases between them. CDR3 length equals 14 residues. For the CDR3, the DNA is TGTGCCAGCAGGCAGGGCATATCTGGAAACACCATATATTTT. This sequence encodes CASRQGISGNTIYF.

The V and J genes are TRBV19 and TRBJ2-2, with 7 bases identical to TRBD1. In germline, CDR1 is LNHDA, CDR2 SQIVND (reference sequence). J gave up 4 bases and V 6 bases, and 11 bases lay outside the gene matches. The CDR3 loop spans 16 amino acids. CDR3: CASSLGTVDSTGELFF. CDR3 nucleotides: TGTGCCAGTAGCCTCGGGACAGTCGATAGCACCGGGGAGCTGTTTTTT.

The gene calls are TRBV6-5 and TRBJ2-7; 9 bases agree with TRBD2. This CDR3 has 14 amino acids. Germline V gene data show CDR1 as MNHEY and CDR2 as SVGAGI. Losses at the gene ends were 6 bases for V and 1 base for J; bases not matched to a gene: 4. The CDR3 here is CASSRAGGSYEQYF. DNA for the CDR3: TGTGCCAGCAGCCGAGCGGGAGGATCCTACGAGCAGTACTTC.

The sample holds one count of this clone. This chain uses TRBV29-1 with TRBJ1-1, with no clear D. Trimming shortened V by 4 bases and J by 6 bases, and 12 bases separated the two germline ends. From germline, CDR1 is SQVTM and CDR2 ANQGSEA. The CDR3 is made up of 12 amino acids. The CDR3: CSVAMGKSEAFF. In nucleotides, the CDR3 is TGCAGCGTTGCGATGGGTAAGTCTGAAGCTTTCTTT.

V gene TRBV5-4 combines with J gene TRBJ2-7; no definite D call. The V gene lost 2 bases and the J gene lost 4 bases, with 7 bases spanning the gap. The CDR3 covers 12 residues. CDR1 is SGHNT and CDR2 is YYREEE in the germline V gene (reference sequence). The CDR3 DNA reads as TGTGCCAGCAGCTTCCATCATTACGAGCAGTACTTC. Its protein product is CASSFHHYEQYF.

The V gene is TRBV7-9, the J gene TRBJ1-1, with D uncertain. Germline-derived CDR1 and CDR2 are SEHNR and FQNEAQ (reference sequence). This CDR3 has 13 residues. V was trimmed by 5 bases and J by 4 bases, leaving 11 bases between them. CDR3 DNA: TGTGCCAGCAGCCCCGAAGCAGCCACTGAAGCTTTCTTT. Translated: CASSPEAATEAFF. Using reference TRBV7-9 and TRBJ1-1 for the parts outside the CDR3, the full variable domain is DTGVSQNPRHKITKRGQNVTFRCDPISEHNRLYWYRQTLGQGPEFLTYFQNEAQLEKSRLLSDRFSAERPKGSFSTLEIQRTEQGDSAMYLCASSPEAATEAFFGQGTRLTVV.

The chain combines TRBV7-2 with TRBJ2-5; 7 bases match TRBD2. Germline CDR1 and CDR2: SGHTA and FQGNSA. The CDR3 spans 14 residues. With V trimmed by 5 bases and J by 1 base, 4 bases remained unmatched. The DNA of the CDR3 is TGTGCCAGCAGCCCCGGGGGGTTCCAAGAGACCCAGTACTTC. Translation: CASSPGGFQETQYF. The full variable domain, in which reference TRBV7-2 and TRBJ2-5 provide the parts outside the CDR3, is GAGVSQSPSNKVTEKGKDVELRCDPISGHTALYWYRQSLGQGLEFLIYFQGNSAPDKSGLPSDRFSAERTGGSVSTLTIQRTQQEDSAVYLCASSPGGFQETQYFGPGTRLLVL.

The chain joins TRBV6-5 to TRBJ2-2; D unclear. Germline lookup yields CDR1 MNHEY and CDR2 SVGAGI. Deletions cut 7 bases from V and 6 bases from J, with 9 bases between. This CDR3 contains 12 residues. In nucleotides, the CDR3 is TGTGCCAGCAACCAGTTCCCCGGGGAGCTGTTTTTT. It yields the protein CASNQFPGELFF.

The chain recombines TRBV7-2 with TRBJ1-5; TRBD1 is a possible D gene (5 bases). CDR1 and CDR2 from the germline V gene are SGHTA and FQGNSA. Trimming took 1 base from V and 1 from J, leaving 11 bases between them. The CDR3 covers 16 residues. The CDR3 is CASSLVGVGSNQPQHF. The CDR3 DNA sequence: TGTGCCAGCAGCTTAGTAGGGGTAGGGAGCAATCAGCCCCAGCATTTT.

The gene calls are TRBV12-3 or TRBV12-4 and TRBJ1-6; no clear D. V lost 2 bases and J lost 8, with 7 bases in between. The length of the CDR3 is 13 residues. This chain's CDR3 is CASSLWPDSPLHF. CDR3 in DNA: TGTGCCAGCAGTTTATGGCCCGATTCACCCCTCCACTTT.

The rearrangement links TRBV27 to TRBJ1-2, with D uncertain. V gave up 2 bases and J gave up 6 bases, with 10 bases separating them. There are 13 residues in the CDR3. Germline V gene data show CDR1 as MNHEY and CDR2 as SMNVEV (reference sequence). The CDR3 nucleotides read TGTGCCAGCAGTTTAGGCAGGTTAGATGGCTACACCTTC. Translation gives CASSLGRLDGYTF.

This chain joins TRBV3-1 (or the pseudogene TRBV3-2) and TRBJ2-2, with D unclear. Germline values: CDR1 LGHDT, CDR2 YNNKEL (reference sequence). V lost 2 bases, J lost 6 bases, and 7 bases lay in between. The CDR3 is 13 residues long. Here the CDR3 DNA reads TGTGCCAGCAGCCAAACACGGGCCGGGGAGCTGTTTTTT. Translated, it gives CASSQTRAGELFF.

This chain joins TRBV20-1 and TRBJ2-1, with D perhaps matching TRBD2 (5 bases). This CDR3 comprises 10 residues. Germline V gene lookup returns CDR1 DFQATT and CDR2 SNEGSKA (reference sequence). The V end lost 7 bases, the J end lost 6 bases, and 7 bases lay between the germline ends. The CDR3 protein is CSVTSNEQFF. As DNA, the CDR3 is TGCAGTGTCACTAGCAATGAGCAGTTCTTC.

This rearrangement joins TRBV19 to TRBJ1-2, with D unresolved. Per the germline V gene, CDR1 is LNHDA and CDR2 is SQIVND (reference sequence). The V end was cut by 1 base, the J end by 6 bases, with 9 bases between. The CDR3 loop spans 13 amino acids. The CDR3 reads CASSIAPSDGYTF. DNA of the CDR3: TGTGCCAGTAGTATAGCCCCCTCGGATGGCTACACCTTC.

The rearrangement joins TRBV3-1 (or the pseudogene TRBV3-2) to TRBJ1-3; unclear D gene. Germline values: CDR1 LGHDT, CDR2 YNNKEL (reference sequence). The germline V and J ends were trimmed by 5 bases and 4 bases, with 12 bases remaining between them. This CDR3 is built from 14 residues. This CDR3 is CASSTPPDGNTIYF. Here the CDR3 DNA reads TGTGCCAGCAGCACCCCCCCCGACGGAAACACCATATATTTT.

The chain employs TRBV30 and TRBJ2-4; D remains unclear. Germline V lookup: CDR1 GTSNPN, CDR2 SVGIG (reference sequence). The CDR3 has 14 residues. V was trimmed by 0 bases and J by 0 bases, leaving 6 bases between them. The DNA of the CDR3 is TGTGCCTGGAGTGTATTAAGAGCCAAAAACATTCAGTACTTC. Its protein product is CAWSVLRAKNIQYF.

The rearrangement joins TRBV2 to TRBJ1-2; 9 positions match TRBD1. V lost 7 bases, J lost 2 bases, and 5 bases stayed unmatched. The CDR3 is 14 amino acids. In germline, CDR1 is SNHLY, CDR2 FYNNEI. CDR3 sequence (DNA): TGTGCCAGCAAGCTAGGACAGGGGAACTATGGCTACACCTTC. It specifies CASKLGQGNYGYTF.

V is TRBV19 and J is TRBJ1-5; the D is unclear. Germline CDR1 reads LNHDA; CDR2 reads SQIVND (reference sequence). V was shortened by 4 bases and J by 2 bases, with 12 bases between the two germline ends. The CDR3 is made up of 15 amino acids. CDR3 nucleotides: TGTGCCAGTAGTAAAAGTTGGTCGGGCAATCAGCCCCAGCATTTT. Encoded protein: CASSKSWSGNQPQHF.

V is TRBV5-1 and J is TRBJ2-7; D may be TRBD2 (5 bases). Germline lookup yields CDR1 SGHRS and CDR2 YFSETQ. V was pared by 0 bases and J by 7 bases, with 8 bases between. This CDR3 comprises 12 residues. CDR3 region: CASSLDPGEQYF. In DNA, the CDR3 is TGCGCCAGCAGCTTGGATCCGGGGGAGCAGTACTTC. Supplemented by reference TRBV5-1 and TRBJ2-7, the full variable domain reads KAGVTQTPRYLIKTRGQQVTLSCSPISGHRSVSWYQQTPGQGLQFLFEYFSETQRNKGNFPGRFSGRQFSNSRSEMNVSTLELGDSALYLCASSLDPGEQYFGPGTRLTVT.

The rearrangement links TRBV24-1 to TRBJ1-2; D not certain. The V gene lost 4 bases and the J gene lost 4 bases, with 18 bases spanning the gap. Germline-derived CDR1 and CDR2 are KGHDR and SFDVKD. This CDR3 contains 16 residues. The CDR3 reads CATSDPTLRGGYGYTF. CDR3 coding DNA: TGTGCCACCAGTGACCCTACCCTCCGGGGTGGCTATGGCTACACCTTC.

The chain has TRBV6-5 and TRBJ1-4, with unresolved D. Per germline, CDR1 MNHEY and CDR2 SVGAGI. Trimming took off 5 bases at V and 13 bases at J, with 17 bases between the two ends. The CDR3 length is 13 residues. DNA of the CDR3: TGTGCCAGCAGTACCCTCTCCCACGGGATACTGTTTTTT. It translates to CASSTLSHGILFF.

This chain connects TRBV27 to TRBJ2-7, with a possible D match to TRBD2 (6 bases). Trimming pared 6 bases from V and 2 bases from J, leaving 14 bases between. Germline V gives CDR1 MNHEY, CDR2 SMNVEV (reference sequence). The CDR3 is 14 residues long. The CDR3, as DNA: TGTGCCAGCAGCACAGGAACGGGGGCCTACGAGCAGTACTTC. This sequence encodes CASSTGTGAYEQYF.

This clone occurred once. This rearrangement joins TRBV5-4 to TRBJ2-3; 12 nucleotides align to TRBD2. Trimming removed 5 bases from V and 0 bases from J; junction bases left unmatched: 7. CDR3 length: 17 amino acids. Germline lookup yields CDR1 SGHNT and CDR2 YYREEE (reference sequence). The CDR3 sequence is CASRRRLAGDSTDTQYF. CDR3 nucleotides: TGTGCCAGCAGACGGAGACTAGCGGGAGATAGCACAGATACGCAGTATTTT.

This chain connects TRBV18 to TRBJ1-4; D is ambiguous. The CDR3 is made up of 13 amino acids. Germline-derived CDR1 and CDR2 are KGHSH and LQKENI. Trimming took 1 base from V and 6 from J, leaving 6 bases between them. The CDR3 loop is CASSPLADEKLFF. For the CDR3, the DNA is TGTGCCAGCTCACCACTGGCTGATGAAAAACTGTTTTTT.

The CDR3 coding sequence is TGTGCCAGCAGTCTTGCCGGACCGAGGAACACTGAAGCTTTCTTT. Encoded protein: CASSLAGPRNTEAFF. This sequence joins TRBV21-1 and TRBJ1-1. TRBV21-1 is shown as a pseudogene. The CDR3 contains 15 residues.